This record covers a single T cell receptor beta chain. TCRdb keeps only in-frame clones here, not all; method: immunoSEQ multiplex PCR. The sample shows 40,000 to 45,000 clones, roughly three quarters of them seen only once. Germline loops: CDR1 MNHNY, CDR2 SVGAGI (reference sequence). The trim removed 5 bases at V and 3 bases at J, leaving 2 bases unmatched. This CDR3 is built from 13 residues. This sample is drawn from a study of blood T cell repertoires in COVID-19. At the level of the study: From T cells, B-cell-depleted T cells, or PBMCs came the material, which was cDNA or gDNA.

The sample was peripheral blood. The V call is TRBV6-6, the J call TRBJ2-7; 9 nucleotides agree with TRBD2. This clonotype originated in a woman older than 75 with acute or convalescent COVID-19. The CDR3 nucleotides read TGTGCCAGCAGTACGACTAGCGGCTACGAGCAGTACTTC. Amino acid sequence: CASSTTSGYEQYF.